This T cell receptor beta chain was captured in a study of cytomegalovirus exposure and HLA in healthy donors (dated by TCRdb to the late 2010s). Background for the entire study: According to a later analysis, one platform produced both the 110 or so validation repertoires and the 550 to 800 repertoires of the first cohort. Besides the first cohort of 500 to 700 subjects, a separate validation cohort made up of over 100 different subjects was used. To predict cytomegalovirus infection status, the study brought together high-throughput TCR immunosequencing, statistical association of individual TCRs with disease status, and machine learning. The study was designed to test whether signatures of past pathogen exposure could be identified by cataloging public T cell receptors. The study at large found these results: The authors suggested that the approach could potentially be extended to other disease states and immunological phenotypes. A later analysis lacked HLA typing for the validation cohort, so it scored co-occurrence in that cohort across all 120 or so repertoires. Of the cluster scores, 90% to 95% were above 0 in a later analysis, which found that TCRs clustered in the first cohort also tended to co-occur in the approximately 110 validation repertoires. Three of the identified cytomegalovirus-associated TCR beta chains were confirmed in vitro to be specific for cytomegalovirus antigens. The classifier was reported to diagnose cytomegalovirus status with high specificity and sensitivity in both the original cohort and the validation cohort. Across donors, most TCR sequences were observed very rarely, whereas some public TCRs were present in many individuals. The study listed approximately 150 TCR beta chains as associated with cytomegalovirus.

The library was produced with the immunoSEQ multiplex PCR assay. Regarding the original processing steps: A statistical classification framework was developed to diagnose cytomegalovirus status using the catalog of TCR beta chain sequences. TCRdb's version of the immuneACCESS table is confined to in-frame rearrangements and falls short of the full clone set. An unresolved V gene accounts for under half of the shortfall where checked; the remainder is of unknown origin. V and J calls and clone size follow that table, whereas D and trimming were derived from the DNA. This sample comprises tens of thousands of clones, about 92% of them detected only once. The leading ten clones occupy approximately 1.1% of the sample. Notes on this clone: Its antigen remains unidentified. Base-call qualities are not available, and no considerably larger clone is one nucleotide away.

The junction carries 14 bases between V and J, which are trimmed by 2 bases and 5 bases respectively. CDR1 and CDR2, per the germline V gene (reference sequence), are SGHNT and YYREEE. The CDR3 contains 14 residues, cysteine and phenylalanine counted. Just CDR3 DNA is preserved here, 42 bases in frame from base 1. The donors were included in the validation cohort of roughly 130 subjects, a group kept apart from the roughly 700-subject first cohort. The sequence is built from TRBV5-4 and TRBJ2-7, and TRBD2 may be the D gene, going by 6 matching bases. The TCR sequence derives from a man aged 18 to 30 in good health and CMV-seronegative. Source material: PBMCs. The CDR3 protein: CASSFSGTFHEQYF. The bases read TGTGCCAGCAGCTTTTCGGGGACTTTCCACGAGCAGTACTTC.